The 28 T cell receptor beta chains below come from one sample, sequenced in a study of T cell repertoires in cytomegalovirus infection. TCRdb reprocessed the reads via MiXCR and lists one record per CDR3 protein. Of approximately 300,000 distinct CDR3 sequences in the sample, 20% to 30% are singletons; the top ten hold 10% to 15%. Which antigens these TCRs recognize remains unknown. The sequenced sample was cultured PBMCs, obtained from culture after CMV antigen stimulation. Every receptor here comes from a human donor in good health (CMV status not recorded). Some clones in this sample may be carry-over from other donors' samples.

This clonotype appeared many times. V is TRBV7-9 and J is TRBJ2-1; 8 nucleotides align to TRBD2. The germline gives CDR1 SEHNR, CDR2 FQNEAQ (reference sequence). The J segment lost 5 bases and the V segment lost 1 base, leaving 4 bases of the junction unmatched. The length of the CDR3 is 15 residues. The chain's CDR3 is CASSLGSGRDNEQFF. The DNA for the CDR3 is TGTGCCAGCAGCTTAGGCAGCGGGAGAGACAATGAGCAGTTCTTC. The variable domain in full, with the rest retrieved from reference TRBV7-9 and TRBJ2-1, is DTGVSQNPRHKITKRGQNVTFRCDPISEHNRLYWYRQTLGQGPEFLTYFQNEAQLEKSRLLSDRFSAERPKGSFSTLEIQRTEQGDSAMYLCASSLGSGRDNEQFFGPGTRLTVL.

The V call is TRBV30, the J call TRBJ2-1; TRBD2 matches at 10 bases. CDR1 and CDR2 from the germline V gene are GTSNPN and SVGIG (reference sequence). V lost 3 bases and J lost 7; bases outside the gene matches: 24. This CDR3 contains 20 residues. CDR3 loop: CAWRPRRGLAGAHIRNEQFF. The CDR3 bases are TGTGCCTGGAGGCCACGTAGGGGGCTAGCGGGAGCTCATATTAGGAATGAGCAGTTCTTC. The full variable domain, completed using reference TRBV30 and TRBJ2-1, is SQTIHQWPATLVQPVGSPLSLECTVEGTSNPNLYWYRQAAGRGLQLLFYSVGIGQISSEVPQNLSASRPQDRQFILSSKKLLLSDSGFYLCAWRPRRGLAGAHIRNEQFFGPGTRLTVL.

The chain carries TRBV12-3 or TRBV12-4 and TRBJ1-1, with TRBD1 as a possible D gene (6 bases). Trimming took off 5 bases at V and 6 bases at J, with 13 bases between the two ends. The CDR3 is made up of 13 amino acids. The CDR3 region is CASSGAGDSEAFF. CDR3 sequence (DNA): TGTGCCAGCAGTGGGGCAGGGGATTCTGAAGCTTTCTTT.

This sequence joins TRBV7-2 and TRBJ2-1, with 9 bases identical to TRBD2. The trim removed 3 bases at V and 0 bases at J, leaving 12 bases unmatched. The germline gives CDR1 SGHTA, CDR2 FQGNSA. This CDR3 is built from 19 residues. Here the CDR3 reads CASSLRVRGRESSYNEQFF. The CDR3 DNA sequence: TGTGCCAGCAGCTTGCGAGTTCGCGGGAGGGAAAGCTCCTACAATGAGCAGTTCTTC.

There are a few counts of this clonotype. The V call is TRBV15, the J call TRBJ2-6; 12 positions match TRBD2. After removal of 3 bases from V and 4 bases from J, the junction contained 4 bases not matched to a gene. CDR1 and CDR2 (germline): LNHNV, YYDKDF (reference sequence). The CDR3 spans 17 residues. In DNA, the CDR3 is TGTGCCACCAGCAGGACTAGCGGGAGTCTCGGGGCCAACGTCCTGACTTTC. As protein: CATSRTSGSLGANVLTF.

This clonotype has more than one count but fewer than ten. The chain joins TRBV6-2 or TRBV6-3 to TRBJ2-3; D is possibly TRBD1 or TRBD2 (5 bases each). Germline assignment: CDR1 MNHEY and CDR2 SVGEGT. V was shortened by 5 bases and J by 4 bases, with 7 bases between the two germline ends. The CDR3 has 12 amino acids. The CDR3 loop is CASSRGADTQYF. DNA of the CDR3: TGTGCCAGCAGTCGAGGGGCAGATACGCAGTATTTT.

Notes on this clonotype: One end of the junction does not line up with germline, which may come from a read error. This sequence joins TRBV7-2 and TRBJ2-2, with D perhaps given as TRBD1 or TRBD2 (5 bases each). Germline assignment: CDR1 SGHTA and CDR2 FQGNSA. The CDR3 length is 15 residues. CDR3 amino acids: CASTVTGRGTGDLFF. The CDR3 nucleotides are TGTGCCAGCACGGTTACAGGACGGGGCACCGGGGATCTGTTTTTT.

The chain carries TRBV19 and TRBJ2-7, with D possibly being TRBD2 (5 bases). The germline V and J ends were trimmed by 3 bases and 0 bases, with 12 bases remaining between them. Germline-derived CDR1 and CDR2 are LNHDA and SQIVND (reference sequence). CDR3 length: 15 residues. Here the CDR3 DNA reads TGTGCCAGTAGTATCGGGGTGGGTTTCTCCTACGAGCAGTACTTC. Encoded protein: CASSIGVGFSYEQYF.

Details on this clonotype: An end of the junction differs from the germline gene, which may be a read error. The chain employs TRBV12-3 or TRBV12-4 and TRBJ1-1, with D uncertain. There are 11 residues in the CDR3. The CDR3 region is CASSLGTPVLF. The CDR3 DNA reads TGTGCCAGCAGTTTAGGGACCCCCGTCCTTTTT.

The V call is TRBV6-2 or TRBV6-3, the J call TRBJ2-7; 10 bases are a match to TRBD2. Trimming cost V 6 bases and J 6 bases; bases outside gene matches: 8. From germline, CDR1 is MNHEY and CDR2 SVGEGT. The CDR3 runs to 14 residues. The CDR3 loop reads CASSHSGLATEQYV. The CDR3 DNA follows: TGTGCCAGCAGCCACTCGGGACTAGCGACCGAGCAGTACGTC.

V gene TRBV7-2 combines with J gene TRBJ2-5, with 7 nucleotides matching TRBD2. The germline V gene encodes CDR1 SGHTA and CDR2 FQGNSA. The V and J ends lost 1 base and 4 bases, in that order; junction bases with no gene match: 6. The CDR3 loop spans 15 amino acids. The CDR3 reads CASSLGSGVGETQYF. The CDR3 bases are TGTGCCAGCAGCTTAGGGAGCGGGGTAGGAGAGACCCAGTACTTC.

V usage is TRBV24-1 and J usage is TRBJ2-3; 12 nucleotides align to TRBD1. CDR3 length: 17 amino acids. The germline CDR1 and CDR2 sequences are KGHDR and SFDVKD. With V trimmed by 8 bases and J by 1 base, 9 bases remained unmatched. The CDR3, as DNA: TGTGCCACCACCGGGACAGGGGGCGGATGGGGCACAGATACGCAGTATTTT. This codes for CATTGTGGGWGTDTQYF.

This chain uses TRBV28 with TRBJ2-3; 10 bases agree with TRBD2. The length of the CDR3 is 15 residues. Germline trimming cut 7 bases from V and 4 bases from J; bases unmatched to any gene: 8. Looked up from germline, CDR1 is MDHEN and CDR2 is SYDVKM. As DNA, the CDR3 is TGTGCCAGCACCTCTTTAGCGGGAGGCTCAGATACGCAGTATTTT. This gives the protein CASTSLAGGSDTQYF. The full variable domain, rest sourced from reference TRBV28 and TRBJ2-3, is DVKVTQSSRYLVKRTGEKVFLECVQDMDHENMFWYRQDPGLGLRLIYFSYDVKMKEKGDIPEGYSVSREKKERFSLILESASTNQTSMYLCASTSLAGGSDTQYFGPGTRLTVL.

This clonotype was seen more than once but under ten times. This rearrangement joins TRBV19 to TRBJ1-2; no clear D. Germline CDR1 and CDR2: LNHDA and SQIVND (reference sequence). V lost 5 bases, J lost 8 bases, and 18 bases lay in between. CDR3 length: 14 amino acids. The CDR3 region has the DNA TGTGCCAGTAGTTATCGTATCGGGGTTGCCGGCTACACCTTC. It is translated as CASSYRIGVAGYTF. Full variable domain (remainder filled in from reference TRBV19 and TRBJ1-2): DGGITQSPKYLFRKEGQNVTLSCEQNLNHDAMYWYRQDPGQGLRLIYYSQIVNDFQKGDIAEGYSVSREKKESFPLTVTSAQKNPTAFYLCASSYRIGVAGYTFGSGTRLTVV.

V is TRBV2 and J is TRBJ2-6; D may be TRBD2 (5 bases). This CDR3 is built from 17 residues. Germline V gives CDR1 SNHLY, CDR2 FYNNEI. Trimming stripped 6 bases from V and 3 bases from J, with 18 bases between. CDR3 sequence: CASSALRGSGGANVLTF. DNA for the CDR3: TGTGCCAGCAGCGCCCTGAGAGGGTCGGGTGGGGCCAACGTCCTGACTTTC.

This clonotype was found a few times. This sequence joins TRBV6-1 and TRBJ2-7; D might be TRBD1 (5 bases). The CDR3 has 13 residues. Per the germline V gene, CDR1 is MNHNS and CDR2 is SASEGT. Trimming pared 6 bases from V and 3 bases from J, leaving 12 bases between. The CDR3 spells CASSLDTNYEQYF. CDR3 sequence (DNA): TGTGCCAGCAGCCTGGACACCAACTACGAGCAGTACTTC.

This clonotype was seen ten or more times. The chain has TRBV7-2 and TRBJ2-3; TRBD2 agrees at 9 bases. Trimming cost V 1 base and J 4 bases; bases outside gene matches: 0. Germline loops: CDR1 SGHTA, CDR2 FQGNSA. The CDR3 contains 14 residues. CDR3 sequence (DNA): TGTGCCAGCAGCTTAGGACTAGCGGCAGATACGCAGTATTTT. Encoded protein: CASSLGLAADTQYF.

The chain joins TRBV24-1 to TRBJ2-1; D perhaps matches TRBD2 (6 bases). The CDR3 covers 14 residues. CDR1 and CDR2 from the germline V gene are KGHDR and SFDVKD. Trimming shortened V by 8 bases and J by 5 bases, and 15 bases separated the two germline ends. CDR3 protein: CATTGSSGNNEQFF. The CDR3 region has the DNA TGTGCCACCACCGGTAGTAGCGGCAACAATGAGCAGTTCTTC.

CDR3: CSARTSGRLKTQYF. Written as DNA, the CDR3 is TGCAGTGCTAGGACTAGCGGGAGATTGAAGACCCAGTACTTC. The rearrangement links TRBV20-1 to TRBJ2-5; 12 nucleotides align to TRBD2. The CDR3 extends over 14 amino acids. V shed 3 bases, J shed 6 bases, and the junction held 5 bases outside the gene matches. The V gene's germline CDR1 is DFQATT and CDR2 SNEGSKA (reference sequence).

V and J are TRBV6-2 or TRBV6-3 and TRBJ2-1; TRBD1 might be the D (6 bases). With 6 bases removed from V and 5 bases from J, the gap between germline ends came to 11 bases. Germline CDR1 and CDR2: MNHEY and SVGEGT. This CDR3 is 13 amino acids long. The CDR3 loop reads CASRRAGDNEQFF. The DNA for the CDR3 is TGTGCCAGCAGGAGGGCAGGGGACAATGAGCAGTTCTTC.

The chain uses TRBV12-3 or TRBV12-4 and TRBJ2-7, with D tentatively TRBD1 (5 bases). With 4 bases removed from V and 2 bases from J, the gap between germline ends came to 12 bases. This CDR3 is 14 amino acids long. The CDR3 DNA reads TGTGCCAGCAGTTGGGGCTCCTCCACCTACGAGCAGTACGTC. Translated: CASSWGSSTYEQYV.

This clonotype was counted between two and nine times. The J gene is TRBJ2-1, the V gene TRBV20-1; 7 bases are shared with TRBD2. This CDR3 has 12 amino acids. V dropped 3 bases and J dropped 8; count of bases not matched to a gene: 4. CDR1 is DFQATT, CDR2 SNEGSKA, per germline (reference sequence). The CDR3 loop is CSASGRSYEQFF. The CDR3 bases are TGCAGTGCTAGCGGGAGGTCATATGAGCAGTTCTTC.

The genes are TRBV30 and TRBJ1-5, with 7 nucleotides matching TRBD1. Germline loops: CDR1 GTSNPN, CDR2 SVGIG (reference sequence). V shed 1 base and J 6 bases; nucleotides not matched to a gene: 3. The CDR3 is made up of 13 amino acids. The CDR3 region is CAWSGQGSQPQHF. CDR3 nucleotides: TGTGCCTGGAGTGGACAGGGTAGTCAGCCCCAGCATTTT.

This clonotype has at least ten counts. This rearrangement joins TRBV7-2 to TRBJ2-5, with D perhaps matching TRBD1 (6 bases). In germline, CDR1 is SGHTA, CDR2 FQGNSA. CDR3 length equals 14 residues. Trimming took 7 bases from V and 1 from J, leaving 13 bases between them. In DNA, the CDR3 is TGTGCCAGCACCCCCGAGACAGGCCAAGAGACCCAGTACTTC. This codes for CASTPETGQETQYF.

The chain uses TRBV2 and TRBJ1-5; 7 bases are a match to TRBD1. This CDR3 region has 15 residues. The V gene end was trimmed by 6 bases and the J gene end by 0 bases; junction bases not matched to a gene: 5. The germline CDR1 and CDR2 sequences are SNHLY and FYNNEI. CDR3 in amino acids: CASSVTGVSNQPQHF. In nucleotides, the CDR3 is TGTGCCAGCAGCGTAACAGGGGTTAGCAATCAGCCCCAGCATTTT.

In its sample, this clonotype was seen many times. Relative to the germline gene, one junction end is altered; a read error may explain this. The genes are TRBV7-2 and TRBJ2-5, with 11 positions matching TRBD2. The CDR3 runs 15 residues. Germline CDR1 is SGHTA and CDR2 is FQGNSA. CDR3 nucleotide sequence: TGTGCCAGCAACTTAGCGGGAGGGGGGAGGGAGACCCAGTACTTC. It translates to CASNLAGGGRETQYF. The whole variable domain, filled in from reference TRBV7-2 and TRBJ2-5, reads GAGVSQSPSNKVTEKGKDVELRCDPISGHTALYWYRQSLGQGLEFLIYFQGNSAPDKSGLPSDRFSAERTGGSVSTLTIQRTQQEDSAVYLCASNLAGGGRETQYFGPGTRLLVL.

The chain joins TRBV4-1 to TRBJ1-2; 8 positions agree with TRBD1. The CDR3 extends over 15 amino acids. The germline CDR1 and CDR2 sequences are MGHRA and YSYEKL. V trimming: 4 bases; J trimming: 4 bases; junction bases outside the gene matches: 8. Written as DNA, the CDR3 is TGCGCCAGCAGCCGCGCACCGGGACAGGTCTATGGCTACACCTTC. It encodes CASSRAPGQVYGYTF.

This clonotype was found a few times. V and J are TRBV6-5 and TRBJ2-1, with unresolved D. The CDR3 totals 14 residues. CDR1 and CDR2 (germline): MNHEY, SVGAGI. The V end was cut by 2 bases, the J end by 8 bases, with 13 bases between. The CDR3 DNA reads as TGTGCCAGCAGTTACGATTGGGGTCCGGATGAGCAGTTCTTC. This encodes CASSYDWGPDEQFF.